The source of this T cell receptor beta chain is a study of blood T cell repertoires in COVID-19. Study-level information: PBMCs, B-cell-depleted T cells, or T cells were the source of the cDNA or gDNA that made up the material.

Sequencing used immunoSEQ multiplex PCR; TCRdb keeps in-frame clones, though not all of them. The sample consists of some 64,000 clones, roughly four fifths of them appearing once. CDR1 is SEHNR, CDR2 FQNEAQ, per germline (reference sequence). CDR3 length: 14 residues. Trimming removed 3 bases from V and 1 base from J, with 9 bases in between. Sequencing was carried out using peripheral blood. The chain combines TRBV7-9 with TRBJ1-1; perhaps TRBD1 as D (5 bases). This clonotype was sampled from a human donor in a cohort sampled during active COVID-19. The CDR3 is CASSFAGRNTEAFF. The CDR3 DNA sequence: TGTGCCAGCAGCTTTGCAGGGCGGAACACTGAAGCTTTCTTT. Full variable domain (missing parts from reference TRBV7-9 and TRBJ1-1): DTGVSQNPRHKITKRGQNVTFRCDPISEHNRLYWYRQTLGQGPEFLTYFQNEAQLEKSRLLSDRFSAERPKGSFSTLEIQRTEQGDSAMYLCASSFAGRNTEAFFGQGTRLTVV.